Listed below are T cell receptor beta chains from one sample, sequenced in a study of blood T cells in healthy people across ages. TCRdb fed the 5' RACE reads into MiXCR, producing one record per CDR3 protein. The sample includes 700,000 or so distinct CDR3 sequences, 40% to 50% of them seen just once. Sequencing used blood. These receptors all stem from a man older than 75 in good health. CDR3s include the opening cysteine and the closing phenylalanine or tryptophan. D genes are given only for firm matches. A clone size is listed for some rows: how often the clone was seen (once, few, many), or a class if it is expanded.

D gene: NA; clone size: NA; J gene: TRBJ1-2; V gene: TRBV7-2; CDR3 protein: CASSARTVLYGYTF; CDR3 DNA: TGTGCCAGCAGCGCGAGGACAGTCCTCTATGGCTACACCTTC
D gene: NA; clone size: NA; J gene: TRBJ1-1; V gene: TRBV4-3; CDR3 protein: CASSQNSMGEAFF; CDR3 DNA: TGCGCCAGCAGCCAAAACTCTATGGGAGAAGCTTTCTTT
D gene: NA; clone size: few; J gene: TRBJ2-6; V gene: TRBV28; CDR3 protein: CASTGHTISGANVLTF; CDR3 DNA: TGTGCCAGCACGGGACACACAATCTCTGGGGCCAACGTCCTGACTTTC
D gene: NA; clone size: NA; J gene: TRBJ2-5; V gene: TRBV7-9; CDR3 protein: CASSFYPLETQYF; CDR3 DNA: TGTGCCAGCAGCTTCTATCCTCTGGAGACCCAGTACTTC
D gene: TRBD2; clone size: NA; J gene: TRBJ2-5; V gene: TRBV7-9; CDR3 protein: CASSQGLAGGRETQYF; CDR3 DNA: TGTGCCAGCAGCCAGGGGCTAGCGGGGGGCCGAGAGACCCAGTACTTC
D gene: NA; clone size: few; J gene: TRBJ2-3; V gene: TRBV24-1; CDR3 protein: CATSGRVPTDTQYF; CDR3 DNA: TGTGCCACCAGTGGAAGGGTACCCACAGATACGCAGTATTTT
D gene: TRBD2; clone size: NA; J gene: TRBJ2-7; V gene: TRBV18; CDR3 protein: CASSPRGLGPSEQYF; CDR3 DNA: TGTGCCAGCTCGCCCAGGGGACTAGGCCCCAGCGAGCAGTACTTC
D gene: NA; clone size: NA; J gene: TRBJ2-5; V gene: TRBV4-3; CDR3 protein: CASSQLTGDGKTQYF; CDR3 DNA: TGCGCCAGCAGCCAACTTACCGGGGACGGAAAGACCCAGTACTTC
D gene: NA; clone size: NA; J gene: TRBJ2-7; V gene: TRBV6-1; CDR3 protein: CASSETGRTAYEQYF; CDR3 DNA: TGTGCCAGCAGTGAAACAGGCAGGACGGCCTACGAGCAGTACTTC
D gene: NA; clone size: few; J gene: TRBJ1-2; V gene: TRBV28; CDR3 protein: CASSLSRAVGYGYTF; CDR3 DNA: TGTGCCAGCAGTTTATCGCGGGCGGTCGGCTATGGCTACACCTTC
D gene: TRBD1; clone size: few; J gene: TRBJ2-4; V gene: TRBV10-3; CDR3 protein: CAISEAGTGAKNIQYF; CDR3 DNA: TGTGCCATCAGTGAAGCAGGGACAGGGGCAAAAAACATTCAGTACTTC
D gene: NA; clone size: NA; J gene: TRBJ2-2; V gene: TRBV4-3; CDR3 protein: CASSQSAGAKAGELFF; CDR3 DNA: TGCGCCAGCAGCCAATCGGCGGGGGCGAAGGCCGGGGAGCTGTTTTTT
D gene: TRBD2; clone size: NA; J gene: TRBJ2-3; V gene: TRBV9; CDR3 protein: CASSAFSGTSGYTDTQYF; CDR3 DNA: TGTGCCAGCAGCGCTTTTTCCGGGACTAGCGGATACACAGATACGCAGTATTTT
D gene: NA; clone size: NA; J gene: TRBJ1-2; V gene: TRBV29-1; CDR3 protein: CSVPAPPGRGYGYTF; CDR3 DNA: TGCAGCGTTCCCGCCCCACCAGGCAGGGGCTATGGCTACACCTTC
D gene: TRBD2; clone size: once; J gene: TRBJ2-1; V gene: TRBV10-3; CDR3 protein: CAIAGVNEQFF; CDR3 DNA: TGTGCCATCGCGGGAGTGAATGAGCAGTTCTTC
D gene: TRBD1; clone size: NA; J gene: TRBJ2-7; V gene: TRBV7-9; CDR3 protein: CASSQRTGEDEQYF; CDR3 DNA: TGTGCCAGCAGCCAGCGGACAGGGGAGGACGAGCAGTACTTC